The 31 T cell receptor beta chains presented below share a single source sample, sequenced in a study of cytomegalovirus exposure and HLA in healthy donors. The study ran its PCR with 60 Vbeta and 13 Jbeta primers. The method was immunoSEQ multiplex PCR; TCRdb's version includes in-frame clones alone and lacks a portion of them. The top ten hold around 2.8% of the sample, which has fewer than 250,000 clones, roughly 80% seen once. The sequenced sample consisted of PBMCs. The source of these receptors is a man aged 30-40 years in good health and CMV-seronegative.

The chain has TRBV6-6 and TRBJ2-1; TRBD1 matches at 8 bases. The J segment lost 5 bases and the V segment lost 5 bases, leaving 8 bases of the junction unmatched. From germline, CDR1 is MNHNY and CDR2 SVGAGI (reference sequence). CDR3 length: 15 residues. CDR3 amino acids: CASSPSDRAHNEQFF. CDR3 DNA sequence: TGTGCCAGCAGTCCCTCGGACAGGGCCCACAATGAGCAGTTCTTC.

This sequence joins TRBV15 and TRBJ2-2, with a tentative D call TRBD2 (6 bases). Germline CDR1 reads LNHNV; CDR2 reads YYDKDF (reference sequence). Trimming pared 0 bases from V and 5 bases from J, leaving 10 bases between. CDR3 length: 15 residues. CDR3 bases: TGTGCCACCAGCAGAGAGGGACTTCCTACCGGGGAGCTGTTTTTT. Translation: CATSREGLPTGELFF.

The chain combines TRBV28 with TRBJ2-3; TRBD1 might be the D (7 bases). This CDR3 is built from 14 residues. The ends were cut back, 3 bases at V and 6 bases at J, with 13 bases in the middle. Looked up from germline, CDR1 is MDHEN and CDR2 is SYDVKM. CDR3 in amino acids: CASSFPRGADTQYF. CDR3 in DNA: TGTGCCAGCAGTTTCCCCAGGGGGGCGGATACGCAGTATTTT.

This rearrangement joins TRBV15 to TRBJ2-7, with TRBD1 identical over 7 bases. Germline-derived CDR1 and CDR2 are LNHNV and YYDKDF (reference sequence). The ends lost 3 bases at V and 7 bases at J; junction bases unmatched: 15. This CDR3 spans 16 amino acids. CDR3 coding DNA: TGTGCCACCAGCAGGGTCCCCGGGACAGCCTCTCGAGAGCAGTACTTC. It codes for CATSRVPGTASREQYF.

The chain joins TRBV28 to TRBJ2-7; 8 bases align to TRBD1. The germline CDR1 and CDR2 sequences are MDHEN and SYDVKM. V shed 6 bases, J shed 3 bases, and the junction held 7 bases outside the gene matches. The CDR3 has 14 amino acids. CDR3 loop: CASSPDRGYYEQYF. Written as DNA, the CDR3 is TGTGCCAGCAGCCCTGACAGGGGATACTACGAGCAGTACTTC.

The chain carries TRBV6-5 and TRBJ1-1, with 7 bases matching TRBD1. Germline trimming cut 6 bases from V and 8 bases from J; bases unmatched to any gene: 9. Per the germline V gene, CDR1 is MNHEY and CDR2 is SVGAGI. The CDR3 has 13 residues. CDR3 DNA: TGTGCCAGCAGGCTCTCAGGGGGTGGAGAAGCTTTCTTT. Protein sequence: CASRLSGGGEAFF.

The J gene is TRBJ1-1, the V gene TRBV5-5; D gene ambiguous. The germline V gene has CDR1 SGHKS and CDR2 YYEKEE (reference sequence). V was clipped by 0 bases and J by 3 bases, with 6 bases between them. The CDR3 totals 13 residues. CDR3 in amino acids: CASSLAGYTEAFF. The CDR3 DNA reads TGTGCCAGCAGCTTGGCCGGGTACACTGAAGCTTTCTTT.

This chain connects TRBV7-8 to TRBJ2-5; TRBD1 agrees at 7 bases. V shed 6 bases, J shed 1 base, and the junction held 5 bases outside the gene matches. The length of the CDR3 is 14 residues. Germline V gene sequence: CDR1 SGHVS, CDR2 FQNEAQ. CDR3 bases: TGTGCCAGCAGACTCGGGACAGTCCAAGAGACCCAGTACTTC. Its translation is CASRLGTVQETQYF. The full variable domain, in which reference TRBV7-8 and TRBJ2-5 provide the parts outside the CDR3, is GAGVSQSPRYKVAKRGQDVALRCDPISGHVSLFWYQQALGQGPEFLTYFQNEAQLDKSGLPSDRFFAERPEGSVSTLKIQRTQQEDSAVYLCASRLGTVQETQYFGPGTRLLVL.

As regards this clone: At the DNA level, this CDR3 is encoded by other sequences in the same sample as well. The chain has TRBV9 and TRBJ2-7; TRBD2 is a possible D gene (7 bases). Between the trimmed V and J ends, which lost 4 bases and 3 bases, there was a span of 14 bases. In germline, CDR1 is SGDLS, CDR2 YYNGEE. CDR3 length: 14 residues. CDR3 amino acids: CASSPGGGGYEQYF. The CDR3 nucleotides read TGTGCCAGCAGCCCCGGGGGCGGGGGCTACGAGCAGTACTTC.

In the case of this clone: The CDR3 end shows no conserved phenylalanine or tryptophan, and so a read error is likely. The limits of the CDR3 on the DNA are not certain, so only TCRdb's listed CDR3 is given. The chain uses TRBV7-9 and TRBJ2-7; the D call of TRBD1 is as the table states it, not checked on the DNA. Inclusive of both ends, the CDR3 amounts to 13 amino acids. Germline V gene lookup returns CDR1 SEHNR and CDR2 FQNEAQ (reference sequence). CDR3 protein: CASSLAPRDNPSI.

The V and J genes are TRBV18 and TRBJ2-7; perhaps TRBD2 as D (7 bases). Germline V CDR1 and CDR2: KGHSH, LQKENI. V shed 6 bases and J shed 3 bases, with 15 bases lying between them. The CDR3 contains 14 residues. In DNA, the CDR3 is TGTGCCAGCTCGCTAGGGGGGGGGATCTACGAGCAGTACTTC. Translated: CASSLGGGIYEQYF.

The chain has TRBV5-4 and TRBJ2-7, with 10 bases identical to TRBD2. CDR1 and CDR2 from the germline V gene are SGHNT and YYREEE (reference sequence). The CDR3 is made up of 14 amino acids. Germline trimming cut 3 bases from V and 3 bases from J; bases unmatched to any gene: 3. The CDR3 loop is CASSSGLADYEQYF. Written as DNA, the CDR3 is TGTGCCAGCAGCTCTGGACTAGCGGACTACGAGCAGTACTTC.

Concerning this clone itself: Within the sample, other DNA sequences also encode this same CDR3. The rearrangement joins TRBV4-3 to TRBJ1-1; 7 bases fit TRBD1. CDR3 length: 17 residues. Per the germline V gene, CDR1 is LGHNA and CDR2 is YSLEER. V shed 3 bases, J shed 0 bases, and the junction held 10 bases outside the gene matches. DNA for the CDR3: TGCGCCAGCAGCCAGGTGACAGGGCTTTCGATGAACACTGAAGCTTTCTTT. It is translated as CASSQVTGLSMNTEAFF.

This chain links TRBV5-1 with TRBJ2-7; TRBD2 might be the D (6 bases). The CDR3 is 14 residues long. Between the trimmed V and J ends, which lost 2 bases and 2 bases, there was a span of 11 bases. CDR1 is SGHRS, CDR2 YFSETQ, per germline. The CDR3: CASSFQPGAYEQYF. The CDR3 nucleotides read TGCGCCAGCAGCTTTCAGCCGGGGGCCTACGAGCAGTACTTC.

The chain links TRBV19 to TRBJ1-1; D is possibly TRBD1 (6 bases). The ends were cut back, 2 bases at V and 3 bases at J, with 7 bases in the middle. The CDR3 extends over 13 amino acids. CDR1 and CDR2 from the germline V gene are LNHDA and SQIVND (reference sequence). The DNA for the CDR3 is TGTGCCAGTAGTATATACAGGGACACTGAAGCTTTCTTT. It codes for CASSIYRDTEAFF.

V and J are TRBV5-1 and TRBJ1-1, with D unresolved. The germline CDR1 and CDR2 sequences are SGHRS and YFSETQ. Trimming cost V 0 bases and J 1 base, with 10 bases left between them. CDR3 length: 15 residues. This chain's CDR3 is CASSLAVKQNTEAFF. The CDR3 DNA reads as TGCGCCAGCAGCTTGGCCGTCAAGCAGAACACTGAAGCTTTCTTT. Full variable domain (remainder filled in from reference TRBV5-1 and TRBJ1-1): KAGVTQTPRYLIKTRGQQVTLSCSPISGHRSVSWYQQTPGQGLQFLFEYFSETQRNKGNFPGRFSGRQFSNSRSEMNVSTLELGDSALYLCASSLAVKQNTEAFFGQGTRLTVV.

This clone was counted between two and nine times. The rearrangement joins TRBV5-1 to TRBJ2-5, with D unresolved. From germline, CDR1 is SGHRS and CDR2 YFSETQ. Between the trimmed V and J ends, which lost 0 bases and 2 bases, there was a span of 8 bases. The length of the CDR3 is 14 residues. DNA of the CDR3: TGCGCCAGCAGCTTGGGGCGGCAACAAGAGACCCAGTACTTC. As protein: CASSLGRQQETQYF.

The V call is TRBV13, the J call TRBJ2-7; tentative D call: TRBD2 (7 bases). Germline V CDR1 and CDR2: PRHDT, FYEKMQ (reference sequence). The CDR3 extends over 16 amino acids. The germline V and J ends were trimmed by 0 bases and 0 bases, with 12 bases remaining between them. The CDR3 DNA is TGTGCCAGCAGCTTAGGTGGGGGGGCAAGCTCCTACGAGCAGTACTTC. Amino acid sequence: CASSLGGGASSYEQYF.

The J gene is TRBJ2-7, the V gene TRBV18, with a possible D match to TRBD2 (6 bases). V gave up 3 bases and J gave up 6 bases, with 30 bases separating them. The CDR3 runs 19 residues. Germline V gene data show CDR1 as KGHSH and CDR2 as LQKENI. CDR3 in amino acids: CASSPLPPTGTVTPTEQYF. As DNA, the CDR3 is TGTGCCAGCTCACCGCTTCCGCCGACCGGGACTGTAACCCCCACCGAGCAGTACTTC.

V gene TRBV5-1 combines with J gene TRBJ2-1; tentatively, D is TRBD2 (5 bases). Germline CDR1 is SGHRS and CDR2 is YFSETQ. The V gene lost 4 bases and the J gene lost 8 bases, with 13 bases spanning the gap. This CDR3 region has 13 residues. The CDR3 coding sequence is TGCGCCAGCAGCCGACGGGTGGAGGATGAGCAGTTCTTC. Its protein is CASSRRVEDEQFF.

The V gene is TRBV28, the J gene TRBJ2-2, with a possible D match to TRBD2 (7 bases). From germline, CDR1 is MDHEN and CDR2 SYDVKM. There are 14 residues in the CDR3. The germline V and J ends were trimmed by 5 bases and 7 bases, with 14 bases remaining between them. CDR3 protein: CASSGGGAFGELFF. CDR3 nucleotides: TGTGCCAGCAGTGGTGGGGGGGCCTTCGGGGAGCTGTTTTTT.

This rearrangement joins TRBV5-5 to TRBJ1-5; D may be TRBD1 (5 bases). Trimming left V 2 bases short and J 4 bases short, with 13 bases between. CDR3 length: 15 amino acids. Germline assignment: CDR1 SGHKS and CDR2 YYEKEE (reference sequence). The DNA for the CDR3 is TGTGCCAGCAGCTTCGGGCAGGGTTGGAATCAGCCCCAGCATTTT. As protein: CASSFGQGWNQPQHF.

The V call is TRBV28, the J call TRBJ2-3; 13 bases map to TRBD2. The CDR3 is 18 amino acids. Trimming at V came to 0 bases and at J to 2 bases, leaving 5 bases not matched to a gene. Per the germline V gene, CDR1 is MDHEN and CDR2 is SYDVKM. In DNA form, the CDR3 reads TGTGCCAGCAGTTTATGGGTGGGACTAGCGGGGTCCACAGATACGCAGTATTTT. Amino acid sequence: CASSLWVGLAGSTDTQYF.

V and J are TRBV6-1 and TRBJ1-2; 10 bases are a match to TRBD1. V shed 4 bases, J shed 4 bases, and the junction held 6 bases outside the gene matches. The length of the CDR3 is 15 residues. From germline, CDR1 is MNHNS and CDR2 SASEGT. CDR3 bases: TGTGCCAGCAGTGCCCCGGGACAGGGGACCTATGGCTACACCTTC. Translation gives CASSAPGQGTYGYTF.

The rearrangement uses TRBV7-9 and TRBJ2-7, with D maybe TRBD1 (5 bases). Trimming left V 1 base short and J 3 bases short, with 13 bases between. This CDR3 contains 15 residues. Germline V gene data show CDR1 as SEHNR and CDR2 as FQNEAQ (reference sequence). CDR3 residues: CASSLVSQGDYEQYF. The DNA of the CDR3 is TGTGCCAGCAGCTTAGTGAGTCAGGGTGACTACGAGCAGTACTTC.

The chain joins TRBV6-1 to TRBJ2-7, with TRBD1 matching over 11 bases. The CDR3 sequence is 14 residues long. Germline V gene lookup returns CDR1 MNHNS and CDR2 SASEGT. J was trimmed by 2 bases and V by 3 bases; bases with no gene match: 0. CDR3 nucleotide sequence: TGTGCCAGCAGTGAGGGACAGGGGGCCTACGAGCAGTACTTC. The encoded protein is CASSEGQGAYEQYF.

Only one count was recorded for this clone. The chain has TRBV5-4 and TRBJ2-4; TRBD2 matches 7 bases. Germline V gene sequence: CDR1 SGHNT, CDR2 YYREEE (reference sequence). J was trimmed by 4 bases and V by 2 bases; bases with no gene match: 3. The CDR3 is made up of 14 amino acids. In DNA, the CDR3 is TGTGCCAGCAGCTTTGGGGGGGGAAAAAACATTCAGTACTTC. This sequence encodes CASSFGGGKNIQYF.

The chain recombines TRBV27 with TRBJ1-2; D is possibly TRBD1 (5 bases). CDR3 size: 13 residues. The germline CDR1 and CDR2 sequences are MNHEY and SMNVEV (reference sequence). V was shortened by 6 bases and J by 3 bases, with 11 bases between the two germline ends. CDR3 sequence (DNA): TGTGCCAGCAGGTGGGGGGTTGACTATGGCTACACCTTC. Protein product: CASRWGVDYGYTF.

The table lists this clone with a count of one. The CDR3 coding sequence is TGCGCCAGCAGGTCGGACATGTGGCTAGCTGAAGCTTTCTTT. Its translation: CASRSDMWLAEAFF. The rearrangement joins TRBV5-1 to TRBJ1-1; D is perhaps TRBD1 (5 bases). The V end was cut by 5 bases, the J end by 6 bases, with 17 bases between. Germline CDR1 reads SGHRS; CDR2 reads YFSETQ. The CDR3 contains 14 residues.

This chain joins TRBV6-5 and TRBJ2-1; 11 bases map to TRBD2. Germline V CDR1 and CDR2: MNHEY, SVGAGI. After removal of 6 bases from V and 8 bases from J, the junction contained 9 bases not matched to a gene. The CDR3 length is 15 residues. The CDR3 DNA reads TGTGCCAGCAGAACTCTAGCGGGGGGTCTCTATGAGCAGTTCTTC. Amino acids: CASRTLAGGLYEQFF.

The chain couples TRBV5-6 to TRBJ2-1, with D possibly matching TRBD1 (6 bases). Germline CDR1 reads SGHDT; CDR2 reads YYEEEE. CDR3 size: 13 residues. V was cut by 6 bases and J by 5 bases, with 12 bases left in between. DNA for the CDR3: TGTGCCAGCAACCTGGACAGAAACAATGAGCAGTTCTTC. Its translation: CASNLDRNNEQFF.